The 8 T cell receptor beta chains below come from one sample, sequenced in a study of cytomegalovirus exposure and HLA in healthy donors. The assay was immunoSEQ multiplex PCR, and TCRdb's table has in-frame clones only and misses some. The sample lists 150,000 to 200,000 clones; around four fifths were seen once. The sequencing sample was made of PBMCs. These receptors came from a man aged 30-40 years in good health and CMV-seropositive.

This clone occurred once. The chain carries TRBV15 and TRBJ2-2, with 7 positions matching TRBD2. The CDR3 consists of 13 residues. V was pared by 1 base and J by 7 bases, with 0 bases of the junction left unmatched. Germline CDR1 and CDR2: LNHNV and YYDKDF (reference sequence). This CDR3 reads CATSRGEGGELFF. The CDR3 nucleotides read TGTGCCACCAGCAGAGGGGAGGGCGGGGAGCTGTTTTTT. The full variable domain, in which reference TRBV15 and TRBJ2-2 provide the parts outside the CDR3, is DAMVIQNPRYQVTQFGKPVTLSCSQTLNHNVMYWYQQKSSQAPKLLFHYYDKDFNNEADTPDNFQSRRPNTSFCFLDIRSPGLGDTAMYLCATSRGEGGELFFGEGSRLTVL.

The chain couples TRBV15 to TRBJ2-6, with a tentative D call TRBD1 (6 bases). V lost 0 bases, J lost 2 bases, and 8 bases lay in between. Germline CDR1 reads LNHNV; CDR2 reads YYDKDF (reference sequence). The CDR3 is 16 amino acids. CDR3 coding DNA: TGTGCCACCAGCAGAGATCCAGGGGCTGGGGCCAACGTCCTGACTTTC. It specifies CATSRDPGAGANVLTF.

The chain couples TRBV10-3 to TRBJ1-1; 10 bases are shared with TRBD1. This CDR3 has 16 residues. The germline gives CDR1 ENHRY, CDR2 SYGVKD. The junction had 5 bases not matched to a gene; V was cut back by 0 bases and J by 4 bases. The CDR3 reads CAISESGRTGGTEAFF. In DNA, the CDR3 is TGTGCCATCAGTGAGTCCGGTCGGACAGGGGGCACTGAAGCTTTCTTT.

J is TRBJ2-7 and V is TRBV19; 12 bases agree with TRBD2. The CDR3 covers 17 residues. The trim removed 0 bases at V and 2 bases at J, leaving 5 bases unmatched. Germline V gene sequence: CDR1 LNHDA, CDR2 SQIVND (reference sequence). CDR3 sequence: CASSIDYRTSGAYEQYF. CDR3 nucleotides: TGTGCCAGTAGTATAGACTACCGGACTAGCGGGGCCTACGAGCAGTACTTC.

The chain couples TRBV5-5 to TRBJ2-7, with D perhaps matching TRBD1 (6 bases). Per the germline V gene, CDR1 is SGHKS and CDR2 is YYEKEE (reference sequence). The ends were cut back, 5 bases at V and 6 bases at J, with 24 bases in the middle. The CDR3 covers 16 residues. DNA for the CDR3: TGTGCCAGCAGACCTGACAGGCCACGAGGGCCGGGCGAGCAGTACTTC. Protein product: CASRPDRPRGPGEQYF.

The chain employs TRBV7-8 and TRBJ2-5; 8 positions agree with TRBD1. This CDR3 comprises 14 residues. The germline V gene encodes CDR1 SGHVS and CDR2 FQNEAQ. The junction had 3 bases not matched to a gene; V was cut back by 4 bases and J by 2 bases. The CDR3 sequence is CASSSGQGQETQYF. The CDR3 DNA is TGTGCCAGCAGCTCCGGACAGGGTCAAGAGACCCAGTACTTC.

The DNA for the CDR3 is TGCAGCGTTGAACAGGGGGATAATGAAAAACTGTTTTTT. Its protein is CSVEQGDNEKLFF. V gene TRBV29-1 combines with J gene TRBJ1-4, with 7 bases aligning to TRBD1. The ends lost 2 bases at V and 4 bases at J; junction bases unmatched: 1. The CDR3 runs to 13 residues. Germline lookup yields CDR1 SQVTM and CDR2 ANQGSEA.

CDR3 amino acids: CASSVAVASGGETDTQYF. In nucleotides, the CDR3 is TGTGCCAGCAGCGTAGCTGTTGCTAGCGGGGGGGAAACAGATACGCAGTATTTT. The chain uses TRBV9 and TRBJ2-3; 12 bases match TRBD2. Germline CDR1 reads SGDLS; CDR2 reads YYNGEE. J lost 3 bases, V lost 0 bases, and 8 bases had no gene match. CDR3 length: 18 residues.